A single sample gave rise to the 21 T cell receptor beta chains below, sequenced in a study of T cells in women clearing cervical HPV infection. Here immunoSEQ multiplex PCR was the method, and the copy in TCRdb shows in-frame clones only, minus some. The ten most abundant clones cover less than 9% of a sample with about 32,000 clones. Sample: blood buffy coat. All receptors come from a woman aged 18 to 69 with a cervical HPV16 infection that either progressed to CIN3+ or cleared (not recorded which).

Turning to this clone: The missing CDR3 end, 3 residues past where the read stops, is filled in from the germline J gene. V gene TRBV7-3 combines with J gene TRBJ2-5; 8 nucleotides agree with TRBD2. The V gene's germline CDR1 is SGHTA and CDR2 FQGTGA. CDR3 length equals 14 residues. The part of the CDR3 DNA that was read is TGTGCCAGCAGCCCCGGGGGGGTCACAGATACC. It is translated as CASSPGGVTDT. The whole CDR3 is CASSPGGVTDTQYF.

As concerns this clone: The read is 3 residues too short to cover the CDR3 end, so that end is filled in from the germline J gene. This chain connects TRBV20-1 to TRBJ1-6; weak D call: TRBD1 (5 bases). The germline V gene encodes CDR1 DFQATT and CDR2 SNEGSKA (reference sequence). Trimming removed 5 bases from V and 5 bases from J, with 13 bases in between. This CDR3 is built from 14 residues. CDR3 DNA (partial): TGCAGTGCTCGTGACAGTCCGGATAATTCACCC. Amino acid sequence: CSARDSPDNSP. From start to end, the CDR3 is CSARDSPDNSPLHF.

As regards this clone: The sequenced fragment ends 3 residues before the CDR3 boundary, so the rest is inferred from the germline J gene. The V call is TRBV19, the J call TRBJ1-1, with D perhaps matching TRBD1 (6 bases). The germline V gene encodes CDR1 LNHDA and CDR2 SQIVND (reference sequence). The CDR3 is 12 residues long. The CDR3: CASSPRGNIAFF. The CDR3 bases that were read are TGTGCCAGTAGTCCCAGGGGAAACATT.

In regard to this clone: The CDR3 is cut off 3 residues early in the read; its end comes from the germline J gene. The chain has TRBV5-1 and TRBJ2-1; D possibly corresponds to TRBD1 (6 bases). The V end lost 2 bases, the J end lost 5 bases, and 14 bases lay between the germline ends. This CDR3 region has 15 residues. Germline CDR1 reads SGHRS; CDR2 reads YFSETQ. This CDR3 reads CASSFLAGEDNEQFF. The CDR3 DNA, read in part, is TGCGCCAGCAGCTTTCTGGCAGGGGAAGACAATGAG.

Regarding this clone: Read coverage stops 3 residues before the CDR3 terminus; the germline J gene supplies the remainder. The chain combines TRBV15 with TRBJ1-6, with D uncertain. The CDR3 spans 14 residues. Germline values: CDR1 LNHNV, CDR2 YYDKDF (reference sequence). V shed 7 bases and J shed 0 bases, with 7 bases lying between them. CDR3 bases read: TGTGCCACCAAACCGCGCTCCTATAATTCACCC. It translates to CATKPRSYNSP. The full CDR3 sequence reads CATKPRSYNSPLHF.

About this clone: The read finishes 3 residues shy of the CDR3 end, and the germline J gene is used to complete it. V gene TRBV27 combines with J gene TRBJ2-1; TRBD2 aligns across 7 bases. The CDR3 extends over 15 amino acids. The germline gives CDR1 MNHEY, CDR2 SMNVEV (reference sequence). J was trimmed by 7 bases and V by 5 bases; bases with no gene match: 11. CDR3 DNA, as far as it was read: TGTGCCAGCAGTCCGATCCTATGGGGGGGTAATGAG. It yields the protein CASSPILWGGNE. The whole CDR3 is CASSPILWGGNEQFF.

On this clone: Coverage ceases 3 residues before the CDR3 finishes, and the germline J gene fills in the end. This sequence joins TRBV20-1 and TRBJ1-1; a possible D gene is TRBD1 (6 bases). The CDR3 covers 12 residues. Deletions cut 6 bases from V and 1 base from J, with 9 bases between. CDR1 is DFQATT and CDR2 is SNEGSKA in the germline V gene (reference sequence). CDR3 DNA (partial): TGCAGTGCGAGGACAGAGAACACTGAA. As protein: CSARTENTE. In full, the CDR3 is CSARTENTEAFF.

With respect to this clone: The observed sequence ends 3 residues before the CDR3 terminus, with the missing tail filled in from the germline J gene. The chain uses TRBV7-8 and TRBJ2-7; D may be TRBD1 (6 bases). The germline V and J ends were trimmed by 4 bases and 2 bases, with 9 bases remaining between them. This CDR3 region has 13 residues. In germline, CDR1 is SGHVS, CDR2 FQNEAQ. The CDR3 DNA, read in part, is TGTGCCAGCAGCTCCACAGGGCCCTACGAG. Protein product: CASSSTGPYE. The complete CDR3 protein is CASSSTGPYEQYF. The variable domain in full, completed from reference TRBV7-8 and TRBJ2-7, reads GAGVSQSPRYKVAKRGQDVALRCDPISGHVSLFWYQQALGQGPEFLTYFQNEAQLDKSGLPSDRFFAERPEGSVSTLKIQRTQQEDSAVYLCASSSTGPYEQYFGPGTRLTVT.

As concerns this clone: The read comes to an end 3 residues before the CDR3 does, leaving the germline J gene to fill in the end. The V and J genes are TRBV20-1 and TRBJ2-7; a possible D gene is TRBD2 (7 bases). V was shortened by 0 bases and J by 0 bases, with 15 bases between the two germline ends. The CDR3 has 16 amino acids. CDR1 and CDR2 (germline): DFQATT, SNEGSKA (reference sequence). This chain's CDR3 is CSARDLRGASSYEQYF. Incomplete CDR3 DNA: TGCAGTGCTAGAGACCTCCGGGGGGCCAGCTCCTACGAG.

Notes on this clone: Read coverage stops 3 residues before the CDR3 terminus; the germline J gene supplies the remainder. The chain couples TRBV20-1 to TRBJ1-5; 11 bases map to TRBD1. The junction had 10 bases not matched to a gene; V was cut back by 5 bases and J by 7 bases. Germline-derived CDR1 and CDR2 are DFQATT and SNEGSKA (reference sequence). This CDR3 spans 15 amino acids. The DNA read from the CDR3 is TGCAGTGCTGCCAGGACAGGGGGCGCGGGGCAGCCC. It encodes CSAARTGGAGQP. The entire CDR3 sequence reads CSAARTGGAGQPQHF.

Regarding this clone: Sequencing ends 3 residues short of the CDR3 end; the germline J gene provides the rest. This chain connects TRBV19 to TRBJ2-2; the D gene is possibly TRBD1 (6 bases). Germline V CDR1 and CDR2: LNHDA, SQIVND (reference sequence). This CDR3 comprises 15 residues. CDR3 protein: CASSRLGTKNEKLFF. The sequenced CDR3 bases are TGTGCCAGTAGTAGACTCGGGACAAAAAATGAAAAG.

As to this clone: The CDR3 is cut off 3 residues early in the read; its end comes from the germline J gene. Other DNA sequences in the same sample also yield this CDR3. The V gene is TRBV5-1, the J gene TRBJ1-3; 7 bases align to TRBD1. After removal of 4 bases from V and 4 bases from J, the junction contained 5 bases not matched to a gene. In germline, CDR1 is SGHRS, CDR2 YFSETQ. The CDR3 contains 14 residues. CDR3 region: CASSEQGSGNTIYF. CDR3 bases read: TGCGCCAGCAGCGAACAGGGGTCCGGAAACACC.

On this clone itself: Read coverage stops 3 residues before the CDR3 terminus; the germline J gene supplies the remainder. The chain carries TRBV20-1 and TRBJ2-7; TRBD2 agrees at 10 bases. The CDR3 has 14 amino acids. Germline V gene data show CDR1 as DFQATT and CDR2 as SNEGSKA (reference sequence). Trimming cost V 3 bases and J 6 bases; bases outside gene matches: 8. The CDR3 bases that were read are TGCAGTGCTAGTTTTATTAGCGGGGGGAGCGAG. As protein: CSASFISGGSE. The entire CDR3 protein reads CSASFISGGSEQYF.

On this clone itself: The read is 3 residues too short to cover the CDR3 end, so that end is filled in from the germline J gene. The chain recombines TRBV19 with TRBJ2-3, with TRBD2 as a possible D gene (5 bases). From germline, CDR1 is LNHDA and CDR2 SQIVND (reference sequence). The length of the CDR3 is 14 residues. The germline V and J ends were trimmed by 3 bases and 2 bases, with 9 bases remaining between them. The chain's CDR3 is CASSIGVNTDTQYF. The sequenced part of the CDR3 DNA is TGTGCCAGTAGTATCGGGGTTAACACAGATACG.

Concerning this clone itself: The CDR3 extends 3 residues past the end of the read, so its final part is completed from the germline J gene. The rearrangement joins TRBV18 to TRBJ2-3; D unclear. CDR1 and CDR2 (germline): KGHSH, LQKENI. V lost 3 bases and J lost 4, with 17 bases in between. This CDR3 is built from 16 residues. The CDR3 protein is CASSPSSLQSADTQYF. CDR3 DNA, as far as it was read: TGTGCCAGCTCACCGTCATCGCTCCAATCAGCAGATACG.

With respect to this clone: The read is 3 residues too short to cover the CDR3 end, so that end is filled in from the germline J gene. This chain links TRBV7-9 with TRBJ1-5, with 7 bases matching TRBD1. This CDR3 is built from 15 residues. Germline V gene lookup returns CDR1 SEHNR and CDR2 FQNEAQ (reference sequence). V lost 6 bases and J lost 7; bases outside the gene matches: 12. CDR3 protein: CASSTTGPPGQPQHF. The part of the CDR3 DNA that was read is TGTGCCAGCAGTACGACAGGGCCCCCGGGACAGCCC.

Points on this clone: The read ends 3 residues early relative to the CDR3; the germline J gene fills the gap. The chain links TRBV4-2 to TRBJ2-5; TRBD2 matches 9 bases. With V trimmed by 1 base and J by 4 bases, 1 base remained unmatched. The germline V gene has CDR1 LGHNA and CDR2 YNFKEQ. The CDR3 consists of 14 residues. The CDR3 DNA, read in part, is TGTGCCAGCAGCCAAGGGACTAGCGTAGAGACC. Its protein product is CASSQGTSVET. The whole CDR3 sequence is CASSQGTSVETQYF.

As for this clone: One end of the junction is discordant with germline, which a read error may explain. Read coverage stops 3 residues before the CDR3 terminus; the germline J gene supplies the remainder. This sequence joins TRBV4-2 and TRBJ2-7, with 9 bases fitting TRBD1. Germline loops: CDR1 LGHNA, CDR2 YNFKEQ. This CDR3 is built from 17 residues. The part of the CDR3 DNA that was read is TGCGCCAGCAGCAAAGAATTAACCGGGACAGGGCTATACGAG. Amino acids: CASSKELTGTGLYE. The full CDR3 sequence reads CASSKELTGTGLYEQYF.

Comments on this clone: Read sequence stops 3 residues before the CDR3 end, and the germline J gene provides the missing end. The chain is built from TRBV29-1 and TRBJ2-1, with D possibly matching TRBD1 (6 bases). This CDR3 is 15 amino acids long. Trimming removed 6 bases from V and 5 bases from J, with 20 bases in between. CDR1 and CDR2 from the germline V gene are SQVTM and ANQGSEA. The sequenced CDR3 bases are TGCAGCGTCATTGGGGGCGGAAGCCTGAACAATGAG. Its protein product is CSVIGGGSLNNE. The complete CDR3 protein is CSVIGGGSLNNEQFF.

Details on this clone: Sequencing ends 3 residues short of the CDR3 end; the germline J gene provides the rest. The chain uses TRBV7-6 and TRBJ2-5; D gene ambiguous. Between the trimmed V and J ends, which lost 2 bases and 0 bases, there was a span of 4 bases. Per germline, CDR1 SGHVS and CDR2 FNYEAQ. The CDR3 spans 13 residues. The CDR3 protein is CASSLSYQETQYF. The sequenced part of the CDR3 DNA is TGTGCCAGCAGCTTATCCTACCAAGAGACC.

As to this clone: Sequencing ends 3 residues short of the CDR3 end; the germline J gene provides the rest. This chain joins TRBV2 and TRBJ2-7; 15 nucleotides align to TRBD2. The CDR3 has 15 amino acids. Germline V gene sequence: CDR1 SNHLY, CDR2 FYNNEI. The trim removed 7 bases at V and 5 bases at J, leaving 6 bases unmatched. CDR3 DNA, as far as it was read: TGTGCCAGCATGGGGACTAGCGGGGGGCCTCACGAG. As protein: CASMGTSGGPHE. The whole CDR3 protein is CASMGTSGGPHEQYF.